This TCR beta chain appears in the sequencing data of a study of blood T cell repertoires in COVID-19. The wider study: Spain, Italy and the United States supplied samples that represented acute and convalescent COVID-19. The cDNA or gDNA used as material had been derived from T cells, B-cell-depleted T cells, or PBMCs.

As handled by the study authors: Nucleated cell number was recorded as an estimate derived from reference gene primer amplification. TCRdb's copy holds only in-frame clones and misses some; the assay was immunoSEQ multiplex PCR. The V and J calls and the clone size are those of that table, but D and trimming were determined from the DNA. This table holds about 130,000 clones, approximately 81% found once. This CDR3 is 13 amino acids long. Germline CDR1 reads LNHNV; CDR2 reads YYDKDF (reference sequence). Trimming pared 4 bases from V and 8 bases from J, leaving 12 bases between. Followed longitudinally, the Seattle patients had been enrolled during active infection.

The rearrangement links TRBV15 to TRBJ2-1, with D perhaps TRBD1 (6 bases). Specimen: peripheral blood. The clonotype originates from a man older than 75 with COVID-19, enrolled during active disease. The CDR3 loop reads CATSTTGIHEQFF. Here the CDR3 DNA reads TGTGCCACCAGCACTACAGGGATCCATGAGCAGTTCTTC.